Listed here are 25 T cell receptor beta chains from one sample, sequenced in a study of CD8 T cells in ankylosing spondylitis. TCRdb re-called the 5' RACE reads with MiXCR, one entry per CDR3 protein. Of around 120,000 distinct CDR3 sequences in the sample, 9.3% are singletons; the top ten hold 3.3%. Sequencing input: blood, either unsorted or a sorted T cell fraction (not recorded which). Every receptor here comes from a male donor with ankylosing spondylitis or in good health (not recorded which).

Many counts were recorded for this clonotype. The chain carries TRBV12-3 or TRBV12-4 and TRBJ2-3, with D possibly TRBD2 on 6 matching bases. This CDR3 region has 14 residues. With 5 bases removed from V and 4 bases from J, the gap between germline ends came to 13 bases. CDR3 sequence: CASSPRRRADTQYF. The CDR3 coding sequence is TGTGCCAGCAGTCCTCGGCGGAGGGCAGATACGCAGTATTTT.

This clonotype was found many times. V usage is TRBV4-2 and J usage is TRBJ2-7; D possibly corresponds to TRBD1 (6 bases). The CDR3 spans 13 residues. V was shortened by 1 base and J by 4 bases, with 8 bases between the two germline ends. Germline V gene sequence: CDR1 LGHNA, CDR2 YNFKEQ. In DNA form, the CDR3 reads TGTGCCAGCAGCCAAGGGGACACTTACGAGCAGTACTTC. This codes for CASSQGDTYEQYF.

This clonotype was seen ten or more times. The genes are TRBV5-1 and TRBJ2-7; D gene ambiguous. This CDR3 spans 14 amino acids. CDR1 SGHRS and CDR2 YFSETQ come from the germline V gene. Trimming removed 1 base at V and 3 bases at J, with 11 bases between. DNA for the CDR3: TGCGCCAGCAGCTTGTCGCCGGCAGGCTACGAGCAGTACTTC. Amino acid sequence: CASSLSPAGYEQYF.

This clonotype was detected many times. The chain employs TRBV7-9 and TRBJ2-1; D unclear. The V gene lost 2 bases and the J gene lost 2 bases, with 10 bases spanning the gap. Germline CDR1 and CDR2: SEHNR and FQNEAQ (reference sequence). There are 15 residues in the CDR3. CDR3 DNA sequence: TGTGCCAGCAGCTTAAGGGCGACTGCCTACAATGAGCAGTTCTTC. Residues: CASSLRATAYNEQFF.

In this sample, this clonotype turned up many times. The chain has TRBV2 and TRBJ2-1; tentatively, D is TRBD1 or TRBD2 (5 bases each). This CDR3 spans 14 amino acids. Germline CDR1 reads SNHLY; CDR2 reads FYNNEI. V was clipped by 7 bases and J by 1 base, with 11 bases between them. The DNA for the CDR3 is TGTGCCAGCATTCCCGAGGGGTCCTACAATGAGCAGTTCTTC. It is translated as CASIPEGSYNEQFF.

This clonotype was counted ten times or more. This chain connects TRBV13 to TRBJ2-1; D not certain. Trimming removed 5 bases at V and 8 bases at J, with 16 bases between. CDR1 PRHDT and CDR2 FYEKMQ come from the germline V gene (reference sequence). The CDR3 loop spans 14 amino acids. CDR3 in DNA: TGTGCCAGCAGCCCCCGAACACCACATGATGAGCAGTTCTTC. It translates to CASSPRTPHDEQFF. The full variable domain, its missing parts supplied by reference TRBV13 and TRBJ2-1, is AAGVIQSPRHLIKEKRETATLKCYPIPRHDTVYWYQQGPGQDPQFLISFYEKMQSDKGSIPDRFSAQQFSDYHSELNMSSLELGDSALYFCASSPRTPHDEQFFGPGTRLTVL.

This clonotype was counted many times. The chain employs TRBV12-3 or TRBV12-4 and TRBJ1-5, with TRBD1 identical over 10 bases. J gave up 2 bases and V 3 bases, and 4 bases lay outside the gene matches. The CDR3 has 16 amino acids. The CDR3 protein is CASSLTGGAGNQPQHF. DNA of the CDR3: TGTGCCAGCAGTTTGACAGGGGGCGCGGGCAATCAGCCCCAGCATTTT.

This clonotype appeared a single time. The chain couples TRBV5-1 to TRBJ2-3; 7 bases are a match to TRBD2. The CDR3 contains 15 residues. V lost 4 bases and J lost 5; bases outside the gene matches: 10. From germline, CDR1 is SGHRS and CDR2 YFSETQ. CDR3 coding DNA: TGCGCCAGCAGCGTAGGACGGGAGGAAGGAGATACGCAGTATTTT. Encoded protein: CASSVGREEGDTQYF.

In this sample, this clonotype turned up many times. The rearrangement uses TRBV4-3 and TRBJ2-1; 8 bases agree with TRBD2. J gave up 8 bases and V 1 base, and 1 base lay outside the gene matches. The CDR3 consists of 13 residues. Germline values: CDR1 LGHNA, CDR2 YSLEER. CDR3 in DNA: TGCGCCAGCAGCCAAGCAGCGGGGGATGAGCAGTTCTTC. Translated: CASSQAAGDEQFF.

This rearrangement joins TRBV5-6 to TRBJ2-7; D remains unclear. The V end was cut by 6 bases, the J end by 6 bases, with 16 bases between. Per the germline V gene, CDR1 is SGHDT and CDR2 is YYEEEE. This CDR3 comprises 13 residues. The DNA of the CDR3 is TGTGCCAGCACCGTGTGGTCTCAAGGCGAGCAGTACTTC. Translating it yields CASTVWSQGEQYF.

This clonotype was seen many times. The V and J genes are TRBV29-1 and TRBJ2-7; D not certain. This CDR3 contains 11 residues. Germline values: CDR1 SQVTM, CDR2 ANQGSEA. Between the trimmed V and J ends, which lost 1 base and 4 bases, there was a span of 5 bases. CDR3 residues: CSVEGAYEQYF. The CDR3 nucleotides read TGCAGCGTTGAAGGGGCTTACGAGCAGTACTTC.

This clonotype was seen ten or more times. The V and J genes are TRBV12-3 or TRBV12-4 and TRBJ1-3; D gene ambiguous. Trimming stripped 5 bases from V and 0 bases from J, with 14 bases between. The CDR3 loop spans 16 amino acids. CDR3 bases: TGTGCCAGCAGTCCCCAGTGGGCTAGCTCTGGAAACACCATATATTTT. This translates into CASSPQWASSGNTIYF.

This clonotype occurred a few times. As DNA, the CDR3 is TGCAGCGCCGCGACACTGGTGGGCAAAAACATTCAGTACTTC. The encoded protein is CSAATLVGKNIQYF. The J gene is TRBJ2-4, the V gene TRBV29-1, with unresolved D. V lost 7 bases and J lost 3, with 16 bases in between. The germline gives CDR1 SQVTM, CDR2 ANQGSEA. The CDR3 has 14 residues.

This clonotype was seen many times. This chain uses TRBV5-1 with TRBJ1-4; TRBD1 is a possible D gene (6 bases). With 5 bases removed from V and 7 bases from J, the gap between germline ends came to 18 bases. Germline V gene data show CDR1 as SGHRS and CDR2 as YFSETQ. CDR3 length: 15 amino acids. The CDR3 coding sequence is TGCGCCAGCAGGTCAACACAGGGAGAGACTGAAAAACTGTTTTTT. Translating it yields CASRSTQGETEKLFF.

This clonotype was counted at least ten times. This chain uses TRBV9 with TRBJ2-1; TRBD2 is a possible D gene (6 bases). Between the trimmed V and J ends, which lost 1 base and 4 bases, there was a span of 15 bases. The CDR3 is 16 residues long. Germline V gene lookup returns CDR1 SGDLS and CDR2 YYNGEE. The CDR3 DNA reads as TGTGCCAGCAGCGTATCTAGCGTATTTCAATACAATGAGCAGTTCTTC. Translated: CASSVSSVFQYNEQFF.

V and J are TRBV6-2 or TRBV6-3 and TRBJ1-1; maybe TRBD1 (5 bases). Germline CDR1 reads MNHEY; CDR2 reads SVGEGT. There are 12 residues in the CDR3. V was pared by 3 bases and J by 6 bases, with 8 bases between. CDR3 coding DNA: TGTGCCAGCAGTTATAAAGGGGCTGAAGCTTTCTTT. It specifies CASSYKGAEAFF.

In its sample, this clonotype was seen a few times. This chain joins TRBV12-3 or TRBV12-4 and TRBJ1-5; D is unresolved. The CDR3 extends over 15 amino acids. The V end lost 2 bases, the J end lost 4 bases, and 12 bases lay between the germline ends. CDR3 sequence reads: CASSLMRDANQPQHF. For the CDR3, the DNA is TGTGCCAGCAGTTTAATGCGTGACGCTAATCAGCCCCAGCATTTT.

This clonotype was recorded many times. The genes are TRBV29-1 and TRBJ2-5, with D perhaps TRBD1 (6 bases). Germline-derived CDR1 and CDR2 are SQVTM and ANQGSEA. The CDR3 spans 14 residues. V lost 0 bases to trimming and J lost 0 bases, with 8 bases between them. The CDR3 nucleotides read TGCAGCGTTGAAGAAAGGGGGAACCAAGAGACCCAGTACTTC. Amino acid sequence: CSVEERGNQETQYF.

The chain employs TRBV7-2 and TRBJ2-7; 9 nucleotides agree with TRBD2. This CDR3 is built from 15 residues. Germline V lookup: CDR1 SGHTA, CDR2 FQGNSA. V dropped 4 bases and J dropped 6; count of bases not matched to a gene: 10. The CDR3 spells CASSYELAGRFEQYF. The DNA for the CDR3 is TGTGCCAGCAGCTATGAGCTAGCGGGAAGGTTCGAGCAGTACTTC.

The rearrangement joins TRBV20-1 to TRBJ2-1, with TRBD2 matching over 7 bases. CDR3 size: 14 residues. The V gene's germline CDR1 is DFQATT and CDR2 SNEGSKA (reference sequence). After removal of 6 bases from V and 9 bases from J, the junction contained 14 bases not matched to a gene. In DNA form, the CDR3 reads TGCAGTGCCCGTAGGGGACTAACGGCGGGTGAGCAGTTCTTC. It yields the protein CSARRGLTAGEQFF.

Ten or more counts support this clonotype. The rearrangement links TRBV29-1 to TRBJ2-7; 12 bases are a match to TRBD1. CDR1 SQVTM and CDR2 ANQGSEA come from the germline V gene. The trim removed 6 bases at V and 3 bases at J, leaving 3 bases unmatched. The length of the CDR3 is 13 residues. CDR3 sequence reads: CSVGDRGHYEQYF. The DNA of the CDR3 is TGCAGCGTAGGGGACAGGGGGCACTACGAGCAGTACTTC.

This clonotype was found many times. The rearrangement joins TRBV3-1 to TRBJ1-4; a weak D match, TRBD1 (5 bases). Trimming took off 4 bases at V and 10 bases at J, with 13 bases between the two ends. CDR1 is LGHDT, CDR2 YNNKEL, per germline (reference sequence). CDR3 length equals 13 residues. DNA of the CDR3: TGTGCCAGCAGCCTGTCCAGGGAGGGAAAACTGTTTTTT. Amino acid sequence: CASSLSREGKLFF.

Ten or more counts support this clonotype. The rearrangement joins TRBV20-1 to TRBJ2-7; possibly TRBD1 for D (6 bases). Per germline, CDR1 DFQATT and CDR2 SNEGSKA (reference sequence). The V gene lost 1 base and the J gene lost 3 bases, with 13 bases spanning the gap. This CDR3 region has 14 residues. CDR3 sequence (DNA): TGCAGTGCTAGAGTTCTCCTAGGGGGCTACGAGCAGTACTTC. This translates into CSARVLLGGYEQYF.

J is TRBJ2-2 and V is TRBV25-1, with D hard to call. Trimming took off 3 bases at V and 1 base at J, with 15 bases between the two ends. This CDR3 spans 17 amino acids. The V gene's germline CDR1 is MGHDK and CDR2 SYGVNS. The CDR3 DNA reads TGTGCCAGCAGTGACACCTATCCGGGCCAGAACACCGGGGAGCTGTTTTTT. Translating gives CASSDTYPGQNTGELFF. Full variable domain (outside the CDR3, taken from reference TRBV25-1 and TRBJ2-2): EADIYQTPRYLVIGTGKKITLECSQTMGHDKMYWYQQDPGMELHLIHYSYGVNSTEKGDLSSESTVSRIRTEHFPLTLESARPSHTSQYLCASSDTYPGQNTGELFFGEGSRLTVL.

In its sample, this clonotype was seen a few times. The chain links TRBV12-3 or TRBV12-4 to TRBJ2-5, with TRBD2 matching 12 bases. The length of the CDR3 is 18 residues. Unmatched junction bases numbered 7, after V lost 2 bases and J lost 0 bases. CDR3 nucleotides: TGTGCCAGCAGTTTATCTAGCGGGGGGGGTTTGTACCAAGAGACCCAGTACTTC. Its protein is CASSLSSGGGLYQETQYF.